These 3 T cell receptor beta chains were sequenced from one sample in a study of memory CD4+ T cells and cytomegalovirus serostatus. The protocol was immunoSEQ multiplex PCR, while the TCRdb copy is restricted to in-frame clones and leaves out a portion. The repertoire includes tens of thousands of clones, roughly 80% of them detected once, and less than 0.8% sits in the top ten. Single viable CD3+CD4+CD8-CD45RO+ cells were sorted as the memory CD4+ T cells. The sample consisted of memory CD4+ T cells from blood. The receptors stem from an adult in good health and CMV-seronegative. Some clones in this sample may be carry-over from other donors' samples.

The chain links TRBV7-9 to TRBJ2-4; D not resolved. Germline values: CDR1 SEHNR, CDR2 FQNEAQ (reference sequence). The CDR3 is 14 residues long. V lost 0 bases to trimming and J lost 1 base, with 4 bases between them. The chain's CDR3 is CASSLAEAKNIQYF. The CDR3 bases are TGTGCCAGCAGCTTAGCAGAGGCCAAAAACATTCAGTACTTC.

The rearrangement joins TRBV7-9 to TRBJ1-3; D may be TRBD1 (6 bases). Between the trimmed V and J ends, which lost 5 bases and 10 bases, there was a span of 12 bases. This CDR3 has 12 residues. The germline V gene encodes CDR1 SEHNR and CDR2 FQNEAQ (reference sequence). The CDR3 coding sequence is TGTGCCAGCAGCCCAGGGCAGGGGACCATATATTTT. This sequence encodes CASSPGQGTIYF.

The chain couples TRBV2 to TRBJ2-7; 7 bases fit TRBD2. The CDR3 runs to 14 residues. V lost 4 bases and J lost 2; bases outside the gene matches: 5. Germline V CDR1 and CDR2: SNHLY, FYNNEI. The CDR3 DNA reads TGTGCCAGCAGTGTGGGGGGGGTCGCCTACGAGCAGTACTTC. Amino acids: CASSVGGVAYEQYF. The entire variable domain, with the rest obtained from reference TRBV2 and TRBJ2-7, is as follows: EPEVTQTPSHQVTQMGQEVILRCVPISNHLYFYWYRQILGQKVEFLVSFYNNEISEKSEIFDDQFSVERPDGSNFTLKIRSTKLEDSAMYFCASSVGGVAYEQYFGPGTRLTVT.